The rows below give T cell receptor beta chains drawn from one sample of a study of spatial heterogeneity in lung cancer. TCRdb re-called the 5' RACE reads through MiXCR, storing one row per CDR3 protein. The data hold just under 95,000 distinct CDR3 sequences, with roughly 12% observed a single time. The sample in question was PBMCs, obtained at surgery. The receptors originated from a male donor with early-stage non-small cell lung cancer. Each CDR3 is given with its conserved first and last residue. The order of the fields is clone size, V gene, D gene, J gene, CDR3 protein, CDR3 DNA. A D gene is named only where the DNA matches it firmly. The size field is filled for only some rows; it gives once, few, many or a size class.

>many|TRBV9|TRBD1|TRBJ1-4
CASSVGTGEDEKLFF
TGTGCCAGCAGCGTAGGGACAGGGGAGGATGAAAAACTGTTTTTT
>many|TRBV25-1|.|TRBJ1-1
CASSPHRDNTEAFF
TGTGCCAGCAGTCCCCACAGGGATAACACTGAAGCTTTCTTT
>.|TRBV7-2|.|TRBJ2-3
CASSLSFSRPDTQYF
TGTGCCAGCAGCTTAAGTTTTTCGCGCCCAGATACGCAGTATTTT
>.|TRBV4-3|TRBD2|TRBJ2-2
CASSQVKTSASGELFF
TGCGCCAGCAGCCAAGTTAAGACTAGCGCTTCCGGGGAGCTGTTTTTT
>.|TRBV18|.|TRBJ2-3
CASSPSGRDTQYF
TGTGCCAGCTCACCTTCCGGAAGGGATACGCAGTATTTT
>few|TRBV20-1|.|TRBJ2-4
CSARRGVNIQYF
TGCAGTGCTAGGCGAGGGGTGAACATTCAGTACTTC
>few|TRBV29-1|.|TRBJ2-3
CSVEALASTDTQYF
TGCAGCGTTGAAGCCCTAGCTAGCACAGATACGCAGTATTTT
>few|TRBV7-2|.|TRBJ2-3
CASSLAGNTDTQYF
TGTGCCAGCAGCTTAGCAGGGAACACAGATACGCAGTATTTT
>few|TRBV5-1|TRBD2|TRBJ2-7
CASSPVPSGIYEQYF
TGCGCCAGCAGCCCGGTCCCCAGCGGGATCTACGAGCAGTACTTC
>few|TRBV6-1|.|TRBJ1-6
CASSEGGIWRGNSPLHF
TGTGCCAGCAGTGAAGGGGGGATTTGGAGAGGTAATTCACCCCTCCACTTT
>.|TRBV7-2|TRBD2|TRBJ2-2
CASSAKGLAGGTGELFF
TGTGCCAGCAGCGCGAAGGGACTAGCGGGAGGGACCGGGGAGCTGTTTTTT
>many|TRBV7-9|.|TRBJ2-1
CASSLAGQPYNEQFF
TGTGCCAGCAGCTTAGCAGGACAGCCCTACAATGAGCAGTTCTTC
>.|TRBV20-1|TRBD2|TRBJ2-3
CSARGLAGGLTASDTQYF
TGCAGTGCTAGAGGGCTAGCGGGAGGCCTAACCGCCTCAGATACGCAGTATTTT
>few|TRBV20-1|.|TRBJ1-1
CSARAGTAAEAFF
TGCAGTGCTAGGGCCGGGACCGCAGCTGAAGCTTTCTTT
>.|TRBV27|TRBD2|TRBJ2-1
CASSLWLAGNNEQFF
TGTGCCAGCAGCCTATGGCTAGCGGGAAACAATGAGCAGTTCTTC
>.|TRBV5-6|TRBD2|TRBJ2-3
CASSLSPSGGRTDTQYF
TGTGCCAGCAGCTTGAGTCCGAGCGGGGGACGCACAGATACGCAGTATTTT
>many|TRBV11-2|.|TRBJ1-1
CASSSQIMNTEAFF
TGTGCCAGCAGCTCACAGATTATGAACACTGAAGCTTTCTTT
>.|TRBV13|.|TRBJ1-5
CASSFSGGSNQPQHF
TGTGCCAGCAGCTTCAGCGGGGGGTCTAATCAGCCCCAGCATTTT
>many|TRBV6-6|.|TRBJ2-3
CASSYPLAGLRTDTQYF
TGTGCCAGCAGTTACCCGCTTGCGGGGCTACGCACAGATACGCAGTATTTT
>.|TRBV20-1|TRBD2|TRBJ2-3
CSAPRTSGTDTQYF
TGCAGTGCTCCGAGGACTAGCGGGACAGATACGCAGTATTTT
>few|TRBV9|.|TRBJ2-7
CASSVEGVWRSEQYF
TGTGCCAGCAGCGTAGAGGGGGTGTGGAGAAGCGAGCAGTACTTC
>.|TRBV18|.|TRBJ2-3
CASSPQPSTQYF
TGTGCCAGCTCACCTCAGCCCTCTACGCAGTATTTT
>.|TRBV5-1|.|TRBJ1-1
CASRTFPESTEAFF
TGCGCCAGCCGTACCTTCCCAGAGAGCACTGAAGCTTTCTTT
>.|TRBV19|.|TRBJ2-1
CASAEGRFSYNEQFF
TGTGCCAGCGCCGAAGGACGGTTCTCCTACAATGAGCAGTTCTTC
>.|TRBV4-3|.|TRBJ1-4
CASSQVLKEEKLFF
TGCGCCAGCAGCCAAGTCCTAAAGGAGGAAAAACTGTTTTTT
>.|TRBV30|TRBD2|TRBJ2-2
CAWSVRRAGVTTGELFF
TGTGCCTGGAGTGTACGGCGAGCGGGAGTGACAACCGGGGAGCTGTTTTTT
>many|TRBV2|TRBD1|TRBJ1-5
CASNPGGNQPQHF
TGTGCCAGCAATCCAGGGGGTAATCAGCCCCAGCATTTT
>.|TRBV4-1|TRBD1|TRBJ1-3
CASSQGRGLGGNTIYF
TGCGCCAGCAGCCAAGGGAGGGGGCTAGGTGGAAACACCATATATTTT
>many|TRBV28|TRBD1|TRBJ2-3
CASSFSGTGGPGTDTQYF
TGTGCCAGCAGTTTTTCCGGGACAGGGGGCCCCGGCACAGATACGCAGTATTTT
>.|TRBV14|.|TRBJ2-7
CASSISVGVREQNF
TGTGCCAGCTCTATCTCCGTCGGGGTGCGCGAGCAGAACTTC
>few|TRBV6-5|TRBD1|TRBJ2-7
CASSSPGTGASYEQYF
TGTGCCAGCAGCTCCCCCGGGACAGGGGCCTCCTACGAGCAGTACTTC
>.|TRBV15|TRBD2|TRBJ2-1
CATSRDSGTSSREQFF
TGTGCCACCAGCAGAGATTCCGGGACTAGTAGTCGCGAGCAGTTCTTC
>.|TRBV7-9|.|TRBJ2-2
CAGKAPSNTGELFF
TGTGCCGGGAAAGCCCCGTCGAACACCGGGGAGCTGTTTTTT
>.|TRBV6-2/TRBV6-3|TRBD1|TRBJ1-2
CASTPRTGHNYGYTF
TGTGCCAGCACCCCCCGGACAGGACATAACTATGGCTACACCTTC
>few|TRBV6-5|TRBD2|TRBJ2-5
CASSYSKAGGYGTQYF
TGTGCCAGCAGTTACTCGAAGGCGGGAGGATACGGGACCCAGTACTTC
>.|TRBV20-1|TRBD2|TRBJ2-3
CSARDPAGGTDTQYF
TGCAGTGCTAGAGATCCAGCGGGGGGAACAGATACGCAGTATTTT
>many|TRBV9|.|TRBJ2-5
CASSVYSEETQYF
TGTGCCAGCAGCGTTTACAGCGAAGAGACCCAGTACTTC
>few|TRBV18|TRBD2|TRBJ2-7
CASSPRGLAGPEQYF
TGTGCCAGCTCACCAAGGGGACTAGCGGGTCCCGAACAGTACTTC
>.|TRBV19|.|TRBJ1-5
CASSAEENQPQHF
TGTGCCAGTAGTGCGGAAGAAAATCAGCCCCAGCATTTT
>few|TRBV21-1|.|TRBJ2-5
CASSPRGAGGQETQYF
TGTGCCAGCAGCCCCCGTGGAGCGGGAGGCCAAGAGACCCAGTACTTC
>.|TRBV20-1|.|TRBJ1-1
CSAVPVLDPSGTEAFF
TGCAGTGCCGTACCGGTACTGGACCCAAGCGGCACTGAAGCTTTCTTT
>few|TRBV12-3/TRBV12-4|.|TRBJ1-2
CASSPPPGLGGYGYTF
TGTGCCAGCAGTCCCCCCCCCGGGTTAGGGGGCTATGGCTACACCTTC
>.|TRBV12-3/TRBV12-4|TRBD1|TRBJ1-6
CASSLGQGSPLHF
TGTGCCAGCAGTCTAGGACAGGGCAGTCCCCTCCACTTT
>.|TRBV20-1|.|TRBJ2-7
CSASYATGTTYEQYF
TGCAGTGCTAGCTATGCTACCGGGACCACCTACGAGCAGTACTTC
>few|TRBV18|.|TRBJ2-7
CASSPQKDYEQYF
TGTGCCAGCTCACCGCAAAAAGACTACGAGCAGTACTTC
>many|TRBV3-1|.|TRBJ1-1
CASSQEFVATEAFF
TGTGCCAGCAGCCAAGAATTCGTAGCCACTGAAGCTTTCTTT
>few|TRBV5-6|TRBD1|TRBJ1-1
CASSIRDRGTEAFF
TGTGCCAGCAGCATCCGGGACAGGGGGACTGAAGCTTTCTTT
>.|TRBV2|.|TRBJ1-5
CASMKGGSNQPQHF
TGTGCCAGCATGAAAGGGGGAAGCAATCAGCCCCAGCATTTT
>.|TRBV7-2|.|TRBJ2-3
CASSLNGVYIPDTQYF
TGTGCCAGCAGCTTAAACGGAGTCTATATTCCAGATACGCAGTATTTT
>many|TRBV7-2|TRBD2|TRBJ2-3
CASSLSRTSGGEADTQYF
TGTGCCAGCAGCCTCAGCCGGACTAGCGGGGGAGAGGCAGATACGCAGTATTTT
>.|TRBV7-2|TRBD1|TRBJ2-1
CASSLASGQGNEQFF
TGTGCCAGCAGCTTAGCGTCGGGACAGGGCAATGAGCAGTTCTTC
>few|TRBV7-9|TRBD2|TRBJ2-1
CASSSAPGGPPNLQFF
TGTGCCAGCAGCTCCGCACCGGGAGGCCCTCCGAATTTGCAGTTCTTC
>.|TRBV6-2/TRBV6-3|.|TRBJ2-3
CASVSSSGGSTDTQYF
TGTGCCAGCGTGAGTTCATCGGGCGGTAGCACAGATACGCAGTATTTT